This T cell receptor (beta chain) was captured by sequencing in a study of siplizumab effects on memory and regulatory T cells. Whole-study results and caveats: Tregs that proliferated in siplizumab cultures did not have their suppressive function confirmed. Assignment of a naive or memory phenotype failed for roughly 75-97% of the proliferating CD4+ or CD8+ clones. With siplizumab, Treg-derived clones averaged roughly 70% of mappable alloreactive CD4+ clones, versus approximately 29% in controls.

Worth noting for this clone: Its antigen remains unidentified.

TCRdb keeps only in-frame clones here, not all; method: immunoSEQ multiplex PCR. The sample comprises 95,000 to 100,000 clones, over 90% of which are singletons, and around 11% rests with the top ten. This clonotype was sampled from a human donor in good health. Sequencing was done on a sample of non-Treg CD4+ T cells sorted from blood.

CDR3 coding DNA: TGTGCCAGCAGCTTAGGGACTAGCGGGCACTACAATGAGCAGTTCTTC. Residues: CASSLGTSGHYNEQFF. This chain links TRBV7-6 with TRBJ2-1; TRBD2 agrees at 11 bases. Germline lookup yields CDR1 SGHVS and CDR2 FNYEAQ. Losses at the gene ends were 1 base for V and 3 bases for J; bases not matched to a gene: 2. CDR3 size: 16 residues.